The source of this T cell receptor (beta chain) is a study of shared clonotypes between healthy human individuals. Naive CD8 populations comprised CD45RO-negative cells positively selected for CCR7, excluding terminally differentiated effector memory CD45RA+ cells. Here immunoSEQ multiplex PCR was the method, and the copy in TCRdb shows in-frame clones only, minus some. The sample holds about 590,000 clones, less than 97% seen once. From germline, CDR1 is MNHEY and CDR2 SMNVEV (reference sequence). Trimming left V 3 bases short and J 7 bases short, with 16 bases between. The CDR3 has 14 amino acids. Sequencing used naive CD8+ T cells sorted from blood. The receptor comes from a woman under 40 in good health. V usage is TRBV27 and J usage is TRBJ2-7, with unresolved D. The CDR3 DNA is TGTGCCAGCAGTTTTAGTGCAGAGGTGGGGGAGCAGTACTTC. This gives the protein CASSFSAEVGEQYF.